This TCR beta chain was obtained from a study of chemoradiotherapy in HPV16-positive cancers. Study results and limitations: Non-HPV-specific T cells did not expand in tumors during treatment, whereas candidate HPV-specific clones and E7-related motifs did. HPV-specific T cells were functionally defined from only a couple of HPV16-positive patients.

Produced via immunoSEQ multiplex PCR; TCRdb's table is partial and in-frame only. The sample consists of about 32,000 clones, around 88% of them appearing once. Repeated repertoire sampling spanned the course of chemoradiotherapy. This CDR3 contains 15 residues. V was pared by 6 bases and J by 0 bases, with 7 bases of the junction left unmatched. Germline loops: CDR1 MRHNA, CDR2 SNTAGT. As to this clone: The antigen remains undetermined.

The TCR comes from a human donor with HPV-associated anogenital cancer. The sample consisted of blood, taken from a patient who underwent chemoradiotherapy. The chain is built from TRBV6-4 and TRBJ1-1; 7 nucleotides agree with TRBD1. CDR3 nucleotides: TGTGCCAGCAGGCGGGACAGACTCTTGAACACTGAAGCTTTCTTT. This encodes CASRRDRLLNTEAFF.